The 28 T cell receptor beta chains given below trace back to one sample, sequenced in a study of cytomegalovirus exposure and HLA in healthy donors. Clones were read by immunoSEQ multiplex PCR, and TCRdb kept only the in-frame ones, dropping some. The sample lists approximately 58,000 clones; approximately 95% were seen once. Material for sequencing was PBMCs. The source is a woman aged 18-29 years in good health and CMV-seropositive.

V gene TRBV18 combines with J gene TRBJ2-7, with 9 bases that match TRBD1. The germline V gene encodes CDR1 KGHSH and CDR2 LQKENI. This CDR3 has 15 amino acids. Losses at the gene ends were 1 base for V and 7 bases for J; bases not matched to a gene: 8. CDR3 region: CASSPLPQGAREQYF. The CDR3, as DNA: TGTGCCAGCTCACCACTCCCACAGGGGGCGAGGGAGCAGTACTTC.

The CDR3, as DNA: TGTGCCAGCAGCCGGGACAGGGATTACGAGCAGTACTTC. It is translated as CASSRDRDYEQYF. The rearrangement links TRBV11-2 to TRBJ2-7, with 9 bases that match TRBD1. V shed 5 bases and J 4 bases; nucleotides not matched to a gene: 3. The CDR3 is 13 amino acids. From germline, CDR1 is SGHAT and CDR2 FQNNGV.

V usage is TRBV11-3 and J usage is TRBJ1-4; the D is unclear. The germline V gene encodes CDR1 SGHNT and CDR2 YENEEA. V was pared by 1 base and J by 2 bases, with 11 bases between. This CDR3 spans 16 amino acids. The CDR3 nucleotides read TGTGCCAGCAGCTTAGTGGCCCGAGGGACTAATGAAAAACTGTTTTTT. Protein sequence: CASSLVARGTNEKLFF.

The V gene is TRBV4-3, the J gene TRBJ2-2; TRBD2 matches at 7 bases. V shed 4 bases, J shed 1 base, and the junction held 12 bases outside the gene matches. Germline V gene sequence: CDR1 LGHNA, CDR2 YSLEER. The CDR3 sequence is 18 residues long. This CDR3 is CASSRGVRGVMNTGELFF. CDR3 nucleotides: TGCGCCAGCAGCCGCGGCGTCCGGGGGGTCATGAACACCGGGGAGCTGTTTTTT.

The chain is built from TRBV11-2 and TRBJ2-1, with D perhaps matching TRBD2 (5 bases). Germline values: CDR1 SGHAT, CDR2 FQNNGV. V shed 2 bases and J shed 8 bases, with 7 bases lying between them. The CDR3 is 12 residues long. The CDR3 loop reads CASSLSSYEQFF. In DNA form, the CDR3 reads TGTGCCAGCAGCTTATCTAGCTATGAGCAGTTCTTC.

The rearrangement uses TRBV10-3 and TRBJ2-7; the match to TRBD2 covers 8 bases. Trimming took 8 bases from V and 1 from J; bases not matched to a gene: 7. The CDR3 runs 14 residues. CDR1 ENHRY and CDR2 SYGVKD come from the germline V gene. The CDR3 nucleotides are TGTGCCATCGCGCCTACTAGCGGATCCTACGAGCAGTACTTC. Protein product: CAIAPTSGSYEQYF.

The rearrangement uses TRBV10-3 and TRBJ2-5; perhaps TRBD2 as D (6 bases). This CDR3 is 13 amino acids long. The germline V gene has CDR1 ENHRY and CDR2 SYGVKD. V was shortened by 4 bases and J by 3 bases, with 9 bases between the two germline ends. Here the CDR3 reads CAISAGEEETQYF. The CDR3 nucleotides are TGTGCCATCAGTGCGGGAGAGGAAGAGACCCAGTACTTC.

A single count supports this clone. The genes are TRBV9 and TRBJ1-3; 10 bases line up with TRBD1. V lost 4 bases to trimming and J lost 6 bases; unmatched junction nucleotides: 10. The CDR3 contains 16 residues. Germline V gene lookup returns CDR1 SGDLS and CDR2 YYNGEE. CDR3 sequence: CASSLTDRGLANTIYF. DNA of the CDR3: TGTGCCAGCAGCCTGACAGACAGGGGGCTGGCAAACACCATATATTTT.

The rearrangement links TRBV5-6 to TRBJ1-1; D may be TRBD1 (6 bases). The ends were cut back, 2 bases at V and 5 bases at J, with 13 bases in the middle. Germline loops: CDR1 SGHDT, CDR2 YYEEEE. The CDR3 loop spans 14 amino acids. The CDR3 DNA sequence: TGTGCCAGCAGCTTTAGTATGCAGGGGACTGAAGCTTTCTTT. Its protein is CASSFSMQGTEAFF.

The CDR3 DNA reads as TGTGCCATCAGCCGAACGGGGGACACTGAAGCTTTCTTT. Its protein is CAISRTGDTEAFF. The chain recombines TRBV10-3 with TRBJ1-1; maybe TRBD1 (5 bases). Germline lookup yields CDR1 ENHRY and CDR2 SYGVKD. The CDR3 length is 13 residues. The V end was cut by 6 bases, the J end by 3 bases, with 11 bases between.

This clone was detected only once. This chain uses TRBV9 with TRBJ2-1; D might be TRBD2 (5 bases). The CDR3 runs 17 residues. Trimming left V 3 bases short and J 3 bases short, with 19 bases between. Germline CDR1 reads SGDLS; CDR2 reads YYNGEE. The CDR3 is CASSGPKSGLRYNEQFF. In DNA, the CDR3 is TGTGCCAGCAGCGGCCCCAAGTCGGGGTTACGCTACAATGAGCAGTTCTTC.

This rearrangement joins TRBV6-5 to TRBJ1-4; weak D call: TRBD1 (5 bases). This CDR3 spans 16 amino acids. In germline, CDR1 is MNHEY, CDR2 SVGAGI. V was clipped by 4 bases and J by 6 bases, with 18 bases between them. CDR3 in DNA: TGTGCCAGCAGTTCCCAACACGACAGATTCCATGAAAAACTGTTTTTT. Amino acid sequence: CASSSQHDRFHEKLFF.

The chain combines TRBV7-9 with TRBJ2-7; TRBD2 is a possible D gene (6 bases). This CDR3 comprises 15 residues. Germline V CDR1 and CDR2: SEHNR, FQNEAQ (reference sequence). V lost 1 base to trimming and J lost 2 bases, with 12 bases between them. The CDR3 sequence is CASSLVGGAAYEQYF. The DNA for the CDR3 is TGTGCCAGCAGCTTAGTTGGCGGGGCAGCCTACGAGCAGTACTTC.

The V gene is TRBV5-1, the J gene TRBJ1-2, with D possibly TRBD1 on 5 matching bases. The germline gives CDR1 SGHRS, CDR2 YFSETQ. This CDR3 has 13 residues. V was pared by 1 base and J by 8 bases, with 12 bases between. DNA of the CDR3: TGCGCCAGCAGCTTGCAGGGAAACGAGGGCTACACCTTC. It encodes CASSLQGNEGYTF.

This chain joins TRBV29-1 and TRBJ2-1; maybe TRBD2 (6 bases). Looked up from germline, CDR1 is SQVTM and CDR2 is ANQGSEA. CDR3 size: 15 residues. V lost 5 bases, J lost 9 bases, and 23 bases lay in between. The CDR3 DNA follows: TGCAGCGTTTCTCGTGGCGGCGGATTGCGGGGTGAGCAGTTCTTC. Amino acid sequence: CSVSRGGGLRGEQFF.

The CDR3 protein is CASSLVSSGSYNEQFF. Here the CDR3 DNA reads TGTGCCAGCAGCTTAGTTTCCAGCGGGAGCTACAATGAGCAGTTCTTC. V gene TRBV7-9 combines with J gene TRBJ2-1; 8 positions match TRBD2. V trimming: 1 base; J trimming: 3 bases; junction bases outside the gene matches: 5. Germline V lookup: CDR1 SEHNR, CDR2 FQNEAQ (reference sequence). The CDR3 runs to 16 residues. The full variable domain, rest sourced from reference TRBV7-9 and TRBJ2-1, is DTGVSQNPRHKITKRGQNVTFRCDPISEHNRLYWYRQTLGQGPEFLTYFQNEAQLEKSRLLSDRFSAERPKGSFSTLEIQRTEQGDSAMYLCASSLVSSGSYNEQFFGPGTRLTVL.

CDR3 nucleotide sequence: TGCGCCAGCAGCCAAGACCCCGGGCCAGCGGGCTGGATGGGCTACACCTTC. Its translation: CASSQDPGPAGWMGYTF. The rearrangement uses TRBV4-1 and TRBJ1-2; D gene uncertain. Germline loops: CDR1 MGHRA, CDR2 YSYEKL. The V end lost 0 bases, the J end lost 8 bases, and 22 bases lay between the germline ends. The CDR3 length is 17 residues.

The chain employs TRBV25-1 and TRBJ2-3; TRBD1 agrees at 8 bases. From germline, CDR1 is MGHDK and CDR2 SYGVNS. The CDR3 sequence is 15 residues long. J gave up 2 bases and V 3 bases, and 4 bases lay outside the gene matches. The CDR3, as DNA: TGTGCCAGCAGTGACGTGGGACAGGTCACAGATACGCAGTATTTT. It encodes CASSDVGQVTDTQYF.

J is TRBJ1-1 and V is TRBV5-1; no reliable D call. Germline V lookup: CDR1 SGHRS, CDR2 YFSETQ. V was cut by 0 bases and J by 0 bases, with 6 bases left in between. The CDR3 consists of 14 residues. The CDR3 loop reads CASSLAQLNTEAFF. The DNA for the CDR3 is TGCGCCAGCAGCTTGGCACAGCTGAACACTGAAGCTTTCTTT.

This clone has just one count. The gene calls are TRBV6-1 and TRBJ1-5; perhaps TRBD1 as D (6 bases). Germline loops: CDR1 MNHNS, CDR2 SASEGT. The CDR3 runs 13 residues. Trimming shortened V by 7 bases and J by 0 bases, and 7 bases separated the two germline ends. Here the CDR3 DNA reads TGTGCCAGCACAGGGGATAGCAATCAGCCCCAGCATTTT. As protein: CASTGDSNQPQHF.

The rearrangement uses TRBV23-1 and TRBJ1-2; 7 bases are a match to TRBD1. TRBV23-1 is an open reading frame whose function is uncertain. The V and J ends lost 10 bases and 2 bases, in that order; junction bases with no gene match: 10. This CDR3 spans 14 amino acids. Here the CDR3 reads CATTGLESNYGYTF. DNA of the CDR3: TGCGCCACGACAGGGCTGGAATCGAACTATGGCTACACCTTC.

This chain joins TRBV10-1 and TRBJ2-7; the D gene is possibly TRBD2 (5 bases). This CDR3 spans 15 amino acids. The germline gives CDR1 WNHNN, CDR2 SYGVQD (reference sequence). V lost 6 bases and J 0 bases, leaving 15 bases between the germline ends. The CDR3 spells CASSPGNPGSYEQYF. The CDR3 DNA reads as TGCGCCAGCAGCCCCGGGAATCCCGGCTCCTACGAGCAGTACTTC.

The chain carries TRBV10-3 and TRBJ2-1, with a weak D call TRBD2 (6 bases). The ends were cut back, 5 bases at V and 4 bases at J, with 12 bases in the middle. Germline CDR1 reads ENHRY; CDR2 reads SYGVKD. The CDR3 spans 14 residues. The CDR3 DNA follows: TGTGCCATCAGTTCCAGCGGGCCTTACAATGAGCAGTTCTTC. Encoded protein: CAISSSGPYNEQFF.

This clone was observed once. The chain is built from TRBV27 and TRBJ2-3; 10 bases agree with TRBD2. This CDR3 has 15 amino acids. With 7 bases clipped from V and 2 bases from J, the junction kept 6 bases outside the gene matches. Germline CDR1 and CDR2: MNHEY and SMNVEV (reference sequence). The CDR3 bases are TGTGCCAGCACCCTAGCGGGGGCAACCACAGATACGCAGTATTTT. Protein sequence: CASTLAGATTDTQYF.

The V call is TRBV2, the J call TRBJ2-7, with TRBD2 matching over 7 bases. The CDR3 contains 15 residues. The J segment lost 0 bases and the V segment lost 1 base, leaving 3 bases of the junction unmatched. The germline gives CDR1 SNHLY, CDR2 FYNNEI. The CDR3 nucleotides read TGTGCCAGCAGTGAAGGCCTAGCGGTCTCCTACGAGCAGTACTTC. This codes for CASSEGLAVSYEQYF.

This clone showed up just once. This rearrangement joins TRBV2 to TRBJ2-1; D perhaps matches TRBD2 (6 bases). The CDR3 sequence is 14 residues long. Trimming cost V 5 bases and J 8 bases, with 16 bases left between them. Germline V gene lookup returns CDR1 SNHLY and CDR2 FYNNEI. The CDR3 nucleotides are TGTGCCAGCAGTTTAGCGGCGGCAAACGATGAGCAGTTCTTC. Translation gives CASSLAAANDEQFF.

As DNA, the CDR3 is TGTGCCAGCAGTTTATCGGGGACTAGCGGGGCAGAGGGGGAGTTCTTC. Translated, it gives CASSLSGTSGAEGEFF. The chain couples TRBV27 to TRBJ2-1; TRBD2 matches at 13 bases. Germline V CDR1 and CDR2: MNHEY, SMNVEV (reference sequence). V was clipped by 0 bases and J by 14 bases; unmatched bases: 10. This CDR3 has 16 amino acids.

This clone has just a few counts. As DNA, the CDR3 is TGTGCCAGCAGCCAATCCGGGACTCTTGAAAAACTGTTTTTT. This sequence encodes CASSQSGTLEKLFF. V is TRBV27 and J is TRBJ1-4; a weak D match, TRBD1 (5 bases). The CDR3 loop spans 14 amino acids. The germline CDR1 and CDR2 sequences are MNHEY and SMNVEV (reference sequence). V was shortened by 6 bases and J by 7 bases, with 15 bases between the two germline ends.